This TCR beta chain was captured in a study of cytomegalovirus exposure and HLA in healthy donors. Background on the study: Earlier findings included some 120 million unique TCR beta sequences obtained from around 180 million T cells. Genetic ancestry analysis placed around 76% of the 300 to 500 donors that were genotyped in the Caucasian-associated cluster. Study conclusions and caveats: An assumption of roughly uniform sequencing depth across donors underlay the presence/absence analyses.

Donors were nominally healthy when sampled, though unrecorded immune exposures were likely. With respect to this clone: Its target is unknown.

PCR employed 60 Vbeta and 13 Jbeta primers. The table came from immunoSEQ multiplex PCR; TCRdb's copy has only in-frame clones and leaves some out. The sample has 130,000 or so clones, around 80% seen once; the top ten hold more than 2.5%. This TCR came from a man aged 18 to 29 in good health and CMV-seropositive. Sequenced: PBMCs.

The CDR3 region is CASSDGRAGASEGKKLFF. CDR3 bases: TGTGCCAGCAGTGACGGGAGGGCAGGGGCCAGCGAGGGGAAAAAACTGTTTTTT. V is TRBV6-1 and J is TRBJ1-4, with D maybe TRBD1 (6 bases). Trimming left V 3 bases short and J 9 bases short, with 26 bases between. The germline V gene encodes CDR1 MNHNS and CDR2 SASEGT. This CDR3 has 18 amino acids.